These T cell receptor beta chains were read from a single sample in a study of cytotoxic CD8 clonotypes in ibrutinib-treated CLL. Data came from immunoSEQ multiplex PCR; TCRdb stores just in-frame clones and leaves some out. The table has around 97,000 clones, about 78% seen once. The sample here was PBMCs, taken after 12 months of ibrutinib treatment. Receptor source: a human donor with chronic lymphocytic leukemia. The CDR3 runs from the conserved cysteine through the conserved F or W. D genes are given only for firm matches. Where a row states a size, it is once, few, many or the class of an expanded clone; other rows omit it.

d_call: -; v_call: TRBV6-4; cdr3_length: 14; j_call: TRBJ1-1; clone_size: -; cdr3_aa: CASREQGGGTEAFF
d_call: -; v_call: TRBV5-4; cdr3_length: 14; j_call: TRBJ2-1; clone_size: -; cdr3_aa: CASSYRRTYNEQFF
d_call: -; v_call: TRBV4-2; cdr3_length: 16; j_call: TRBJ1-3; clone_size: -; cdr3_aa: CASSQDPGEQGNTIYF
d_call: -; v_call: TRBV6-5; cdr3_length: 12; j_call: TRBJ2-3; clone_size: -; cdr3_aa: CASSQIGDTQYF
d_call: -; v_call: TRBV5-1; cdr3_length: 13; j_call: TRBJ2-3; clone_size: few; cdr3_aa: CASSLERTDTQYF
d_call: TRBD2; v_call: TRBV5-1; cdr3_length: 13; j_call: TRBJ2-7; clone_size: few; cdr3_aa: CASWRTSGSEQYF
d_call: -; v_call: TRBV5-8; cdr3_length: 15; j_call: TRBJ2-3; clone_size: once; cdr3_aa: CASSLALALTDTQYF
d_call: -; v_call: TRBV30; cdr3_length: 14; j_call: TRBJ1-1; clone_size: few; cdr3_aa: CAWSVLQGSTEAFF
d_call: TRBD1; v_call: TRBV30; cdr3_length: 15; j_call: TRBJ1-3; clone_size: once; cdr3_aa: CAWSVKTGTGNTIYF
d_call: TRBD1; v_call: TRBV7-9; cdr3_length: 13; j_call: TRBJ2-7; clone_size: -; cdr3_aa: CASSVIQGGEQYF
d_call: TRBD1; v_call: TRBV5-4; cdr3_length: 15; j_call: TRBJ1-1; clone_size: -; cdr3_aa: CASSTGTGQNAEAFF
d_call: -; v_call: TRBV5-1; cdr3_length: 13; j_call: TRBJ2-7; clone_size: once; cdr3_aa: CASSLVGEYEQYF